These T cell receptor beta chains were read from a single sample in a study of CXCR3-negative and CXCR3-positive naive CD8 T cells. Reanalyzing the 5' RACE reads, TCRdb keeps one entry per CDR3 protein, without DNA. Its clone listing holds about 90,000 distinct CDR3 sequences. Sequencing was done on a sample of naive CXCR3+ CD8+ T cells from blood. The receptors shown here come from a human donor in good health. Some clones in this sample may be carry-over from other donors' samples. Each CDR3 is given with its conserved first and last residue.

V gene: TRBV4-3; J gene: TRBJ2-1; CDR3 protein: CASSQDHARGYDNEQFF
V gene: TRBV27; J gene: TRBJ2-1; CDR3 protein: CASSALAGVYNEQFF
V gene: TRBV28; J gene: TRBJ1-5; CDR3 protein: CASSLPGPQHF
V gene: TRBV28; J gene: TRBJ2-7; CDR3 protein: CASSLIGIYTYEQYF
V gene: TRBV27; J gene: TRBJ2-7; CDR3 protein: CASSPRTGTEQYF
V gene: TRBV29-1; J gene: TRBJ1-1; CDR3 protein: CSVEAAGSGWNTEAFF
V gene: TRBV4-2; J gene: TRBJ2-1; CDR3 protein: CASLSGRNEQFF
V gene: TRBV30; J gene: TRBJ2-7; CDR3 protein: CAWKDRDTFYEQYF
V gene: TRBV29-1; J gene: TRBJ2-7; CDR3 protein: CSVEGQAEGPDEQYF
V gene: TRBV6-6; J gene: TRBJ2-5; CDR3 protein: CASSSDRDQETQYF
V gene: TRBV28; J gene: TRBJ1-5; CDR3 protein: CASSKQGADNQPQHF
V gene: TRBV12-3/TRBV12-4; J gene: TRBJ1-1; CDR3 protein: CASSWGGATEAFF
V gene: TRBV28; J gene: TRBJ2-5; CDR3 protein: CASSLLGHRGDQETQYF
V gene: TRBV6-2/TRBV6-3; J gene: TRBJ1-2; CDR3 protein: CASSDRDYGYTF
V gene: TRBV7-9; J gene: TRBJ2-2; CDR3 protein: CASTDHTGELFF
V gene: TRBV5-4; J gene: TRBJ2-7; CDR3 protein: CASSLEGLAYEQYF
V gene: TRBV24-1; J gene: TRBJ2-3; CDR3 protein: CATSDLSGTGIEDTQYF
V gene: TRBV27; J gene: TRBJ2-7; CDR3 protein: CASSSRVGTYEQYF
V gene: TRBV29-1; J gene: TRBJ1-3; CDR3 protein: CSPEAPGDRTNPGGNTIYF
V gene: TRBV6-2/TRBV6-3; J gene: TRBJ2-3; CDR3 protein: CASSLRTSGRMEDTQYF
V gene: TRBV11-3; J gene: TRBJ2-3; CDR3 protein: CASSLSTGTDTQYF
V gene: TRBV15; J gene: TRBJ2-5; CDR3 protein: CATRLSGTQYF
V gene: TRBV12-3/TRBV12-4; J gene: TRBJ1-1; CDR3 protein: CASSLFLNTEAYF
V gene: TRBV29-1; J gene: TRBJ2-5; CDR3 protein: CSVEDPRTGVAETQYF
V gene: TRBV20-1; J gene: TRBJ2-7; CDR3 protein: CSAPRGTQRGEQYF
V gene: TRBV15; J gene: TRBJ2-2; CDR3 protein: CATSLIPGQALGGELFF
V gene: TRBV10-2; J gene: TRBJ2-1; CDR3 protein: CASSERGLAGGGIF
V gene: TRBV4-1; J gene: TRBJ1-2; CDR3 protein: CASSQRQGDYGYTF
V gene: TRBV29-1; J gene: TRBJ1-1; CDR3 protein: CSVVSGAANTEAFF
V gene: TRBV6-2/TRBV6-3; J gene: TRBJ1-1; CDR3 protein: CASSYIGGEAFF
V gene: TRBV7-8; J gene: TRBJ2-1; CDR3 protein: CASSLAAGQRGINEQFF
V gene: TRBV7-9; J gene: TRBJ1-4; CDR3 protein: CASSLAWGSNEKLFF
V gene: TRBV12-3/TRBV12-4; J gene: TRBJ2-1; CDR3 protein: CASTHDRGAYNEQFF
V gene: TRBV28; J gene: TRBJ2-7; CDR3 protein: CASSSPPGYYEQYF
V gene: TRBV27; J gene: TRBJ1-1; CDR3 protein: CASSLTWQTVAFF
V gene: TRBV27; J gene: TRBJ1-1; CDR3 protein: CASSFGPLNTEAFF
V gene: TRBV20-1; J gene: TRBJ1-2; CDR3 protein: CSAMDRLNYGYTF
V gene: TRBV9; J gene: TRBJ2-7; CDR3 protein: CASTRIHEQYF
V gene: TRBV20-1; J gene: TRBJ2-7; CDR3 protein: CSAALGSSYEQYF
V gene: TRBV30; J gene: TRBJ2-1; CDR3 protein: CAWRDESSYNEQFF
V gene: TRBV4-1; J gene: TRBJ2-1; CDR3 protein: CASSLHSGQGDFNEQFF
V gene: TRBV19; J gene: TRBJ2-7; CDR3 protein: CASTGTSSYEQYF
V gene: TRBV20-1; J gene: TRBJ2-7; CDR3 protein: CSARVSGRELEQYF
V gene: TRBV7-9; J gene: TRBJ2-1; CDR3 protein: CASSSPELAGHNEQFF
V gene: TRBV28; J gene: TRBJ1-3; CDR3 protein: CASSWTGGKAGNTIYF
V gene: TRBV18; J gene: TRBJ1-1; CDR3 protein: CASSPGGKVNTEAFF
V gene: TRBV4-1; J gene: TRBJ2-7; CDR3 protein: CASSQAPVTYEQYF
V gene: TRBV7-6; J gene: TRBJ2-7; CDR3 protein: CASSYRDSYEQYF
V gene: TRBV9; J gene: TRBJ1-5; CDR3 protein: CSSSGHTGQPQHF
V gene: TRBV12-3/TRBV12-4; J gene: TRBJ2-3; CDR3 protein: CASSRTGIGDTQYF
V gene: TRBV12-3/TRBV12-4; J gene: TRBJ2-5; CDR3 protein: CASSLRGGSQETQYF
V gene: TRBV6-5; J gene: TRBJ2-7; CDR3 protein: CAISLSGTGLYEQYF